Included here is one TCR beta chain sequence, with context. Sequenced by immunoSEQ multiplex PCR; TCRdb stores in-frame clones only, minus some. The repertoire includes almost 85,000 clones, 80% to 90% of them detected once, and 11% sits in the top ten. The CDR3 is 12 residues long. Germline CDR1 reads MNHEY; CDR2 reads SVGAGI. Germline trimming cut 5 bases from V and 15 bases from J; bases unmatched to any gene: 8. This sample is part of a study of control samples from healthy donors and cancer patients. Material: PBMCs. The source of this sequence is a man aged 55 to 70 with head and neck cancer. The chain carries TRBV6-5 and TRBJ2-1; 9 bases fit TRBD1. CDR3 nucleotide sequence: TGTGCCAGCAGTAAAAGACAGGGGGTTAGGTTCTTC. It is translated as CASSKRQGVRFF.